These 25 T cell receptor beta chains came from one sample sequenced in a study of shared clonotypes between healthy human individuals. TCRdb's table, derived via immunoSEQ multiplex PCR, lists solely in-frame clones and lacks some. The profile covers some 2,400,000 clones, with around 95% appearing a single time and about 0.13% taken by the ten largest. Sequencing input: naive CD4+ T cells sorted from blood. The subset was: CD45RA+ positively selected. These receptors all stem from a man aged 18 to 35 in good health.

This clone was found a few times. The rearrangement joins TRBV30 to TRBJ2-7; TRBD1 is a possible D gene (6 bases). CDR1 GTSNPN and CDR2 SVGIG come from the germline V gene (reference sequence). The CDR3 is 12 amino acids. V gave up 6 bases and J gave up 2 bases, with 11 bases separating them. The CDR3 spells CACDNRAYEQYF. CDR3 coding DNA: TGTGCCTGCGACAACAGGGCCTACGAGCAGTACTTC. Complete variable domain (other parts from reference TRBV30 and TRBJ2-7): SQTIHQWPATLVQPVGSPLSLECTVEGTSNPNLYWYRQAAGRGLQLLFYSVGIGQISSEVPQNLSASRPQDRQFILSSKKLLLSDSGFYLCACDNRAYEQYFGPGTRLTVT.

The chain combines TRBV30 with TRBJ1-2, with no clear D. The CDR3 consists of 12 residues. CDR1 is GTSNPN and CDR2 is SVGIG in the germline V gene (reference sequence). The V gene lost 1 base and the J gene lost 12 bases, with 15 bases spanning the gap. CDR3 nucleotides: TGTGCCTGGAGTGGTCTCCCCCTCGATGACACCTTC. It is translated as CAWSGLPLDDTF.

This chain uses TRBV15 with TRBJ1-6; possible D gene TRBD1, 6 bases. V dropped 0 bases and J dropped 7 bases, with 16 bases sitting between them. Per germline, CDR1 LNHNV and CDR2 YYDKDF (reference sequence). The CDR3 sequence is 17 residues long. The CDR3 DNA reads TGTGCCACCAGCAGAGATTCCCTGGTACAGGGAAATTCACCCCTCCACTTT. Translating it yields CATSRDSLVQGNSPLHF.

The genes are TRBV30 and TRBJ2-2, with D possibly being TRBD1 (6 bases). Germline CDR1 and CDR2: GTSNPN and SVGIG (reference sequence). CDR3 length: 13 amino acids. V shed 4 bases and J shed 5 bases, with 11 bases lying between them. CDR3 sequence reads: CAWTLGQTGELFF. CDR3 nucleotide sequence: TGTGCCTGGACCCTCGGACAGACCGGGGAGCTGTTTTTT.

The rearrangement links TRBV6-1 to TRBJ1-5; 8 bases align to TRBD1. Per germline, CDR1 MNHNS and CDR2 SASEGT. The CDR3 has 16 residues. J was trimmed by 5 bases and V by 2 bases; bases with no gene match: 8. CDR3 protein: CASSELSGGWDQPQHF. DNA of the CDR3: TGTGCCAGCAGTGAACTATCAGGGGGCTGGGATCAGCCCCAGCATTTT.

The chain has TRBV6-1 and TRBJ2-1; D unclear. The CDR3 spans 14 residues. The V gene's germline CDR1 is MNHNS and CDR2 SASEGT. V lost 11 bases, J lost 6 bases, and 20 bases lay in between. CDR3 coding DNA: TGTGCCGGGTGTCGAGAGGCTTTTAGCAATGAGCAGTTCTTC. Residues: CAGCREAFSNEQFF.

V is TRBV7-9 and J is TRBJ2-7, with TRBD2 as a possible D gene (7 bases). Trimming left V 3 bases short and J 6 bases short, with 15 bases between. The CDR3 runs to 14 residues. The germline CDR1 and CDR2 sequences are SEHNR and FQNEAQ (reference sequence). Written as DNA, the CDR3 is TGTGCCAGCAGCTTGGCCGGGGGAGGGGGCGAGCAGTACTTC. Protein sequence: CASSLAGGGGEQYF.

The genes are TRBV5-6 and TRBJ1-1; D ambiguous. This CDR3 contains 15 residues. With 1 base removed from V and 1 base from J, the gap between germline ends came to 11 bases. Per the germline V gene, CDR1 is SGHDT and CDR2 is YYEEEE. CDR3 in DNA: TGTGCCAGCAGCTTGTTGGGAGGGAAGAACACTGAAGCTTTCTTT. Translating it yields CASSLLGGKNTEAFF.

The chain couples TRBV6-1 to TRBJ1-2; 7 nucleotides align to TRBD1. Germline V lookup: CDR1 MNHNS, CDR2 SASEGT. The CDR3 extends over 13 amino acids. Germline trimming cut 5 bases from V and 8 bases from J; bases unmatched to any gene: 8. The CDR3 here is CASSLTGERGYTF. CDR3 sequence (DNA): TGTGCCAGCAGTTTAACAGGGGAGCGCGGCTACACCTTC.

The chain employs TRBV28 and TRBJ1-1; D is uncertain. Germline V gives CDR1 MDHEN, CDR2 SYDVKM. Trimming shortened V by 3 bases and J by 5 bases, and 19 bases separated the two germline ends. CDR3 length equals 16 residues. This CDR3 reads CASSLVTIASQTEAFF. CDR3 in DNA: TGTGCCAGCAGTTTGGTCACAATCGCCAGTCAAACTGAAGCTTTCTTT.

This chain uses TRBV18 with TRBJ2-4; D not resolved. V lost 7 bases and J 0 bases, leaving 16 bases between the germline ends. The germline gives CDR1 KGHSH, CDR2 LQKENI. This CDR3 comprises 16 residues. The CDR3 protein is CASFGQPELAKNIQYF. The CDR3, as DNA: TGTGCCAGCTTCGGTCAGCCTGAACTAGCCAAAAACATTCAGTACTTC.

The CDR3 DNA reads as TGTGCCAGCAGTGAAGTGCGGGCGGGACTCAATCAGCCCCAGCATTTT. Amino acid sequence: CASSEVRAGLNQPQHF. The chain couples TRBV6-1 to TRBJ1-5; a weak D match, TRBD1 (5 bases). This CDR3 contains 16 residues. Looked up from germline, CDR1 is MNHNS and CDR2 is SASEGT. V shed 1 base and J shed 3 bases, with 13 bases lying between them.

The genes are TRBV5-4 and TRBJ1-6, with a possible D match to TRBD1 (5 bases). This CDR3 region has 15 residues. Deletions cut 0 bases from V and 13 bases from J, with 17 bases between. Per germline, CDR1 SGHNT and CDR2 YYREEE (reference sequence). The CDR3: CASSLGGTAPSPLHF. For the CDR3, the DNA is TGTGCCAGCAGCTTGGGGGGGACGGCGCCTTCGCCCCTCCACTTT.

The chain links TRBV5-8 to TRBJ2-3; D is unresolved. Germline CDR1 is SGHTS and CDR2 is YDEGEE. The germline V and J ends were trimmed by 6 bases and 2 bases, with 10 bases remaining between them. The CDR3 totals 13 residues. As DNA, the CDR3 is TGTGCCAGCATCGAGAGGCTCACAGATACGCAGTATTTT. Its protein is CASIERLTDTQYF.

The chain has TRBV2 and TRBJ2-7; 8 nucleotides line up with TRBD2. The CDR3 is 14 amino acids. Germline lookup yields CDR1 SNHLY and CDR2 FYNNEI. Trimming cost V 6 bases and J 3 bases; bases outside gene matches: 7. The CDR3 spells CASRGLVPRYEQYF. CDR3 nucleotide sequence: TGTGCCAGCAGGGGACTAGTCCCCCGCTACGAGCAGTACTTC.

The gene calls are TRBV30 and TRBJ1-6; D possibly corresponds to TRBD1 (6 bases). V lost 4 bases and J 7 bases, leaving 14 bases between the germline ends. The CDR3 is 14 residues long. Germline values: CDR1 GTSNPN, CDR2 SVGIG (reference sequence). CDR3 DNA sequence: TGTGCCTGGACAACGGGGGCCGGGAATTCACCCCTCCACTTT. Amino acids: CAWTTGAGNSPLHF.

CDR3 DNA: TGTGCCAGCAGTGCAGGGGGCTCTGGCTACACCTTC. Encoded protein: CASSAGGSGYTF. V and J are TRBV27 and TRBJ1-2; 8 nucleotides line up with TRBD1. J lost 7 bases, V lost 5 bases, and 3 bases had no gene match. The CDR3 is 12 amino acids. In germline, CDR1 is MNHEY, CDR2 SMNVEV (reference sequence).

The chain links TRBV30 to TRBJ1-2, with 8 bases lining up with TRBD1. The CDR3 is 13 amino acids. The V gene end was trimmed by 0 bases and the J gene end by 7 bases; junction bases not matched to a gene: 4. Per germline, CDR1 GTSNPN and CDR2 SVGIG (reference sequence). Here the CDR3 DNA reads TGTGCCTGGAGTGTTACAGGGGGAACTGGCTACACCTTC. It is translated as CAWSVTGGTGYTF.

On this clone: Other DNA sequences within the sample encode an identical CDR3. The rearrangement joins TRBV29-1 to TRBJ2-7; D unresolved. V shed 4 bases and J shed 4 bases, with 8 bases lying between them. The CDR3 totals 11 residues. Germline CDR1 reads SQVTM; CDR2 reads ANQGSEA. CDR3 DNA: TGCAGCGTTGTACTGGGTTACGAGCAGTACTTC. Its protein is CSVVLGYEQYF.

The rearrangement joins TRBV1 to TRBJ1-6. TRBV1 is termed a pseudogene. The CDR3 sequence is 17 residues long. CDR3 in amino acids: CTSSQETRSHYNSPLHF. The CDR3 DNA is TGCACCAGCAGCCAAGAAACTAGGTCCCATTATAATTCACCCCTCCACTTT.

This rearrangement joins TRBV28 to TRBJ1-2, with 8 bases fitting TRBD1. From germline, CDR1 is MDHEN and CDR2 SYDVKM. The CDR3 has 14 residues. With 5 bases clipped from V and 4 bases from J, the junction kept 6 bases outside the gene matches. In DNA form, the CDR3 reads TGTGCCAGCAGTGCTGACAGGGGTGGCTATGGCTACACCTTC. This sequence encodes CASSADRGGYGYTF.

This clone was detected once. The gene calls are TRBV25-1 and TRBJ2-7; D possibly corresponds to TRBD1 (6 bases). CDR1 is MGHDK, CDR2 SYGVNS, per germline. Trimming cost V 4 bases and J 12 bases, with 13 bases left between them. The CDR3 is made up of 11 amino acids. The DNA of the CDR3 is TGTGCCAGCAGTGCACCAGGGGATCCGTACTTC. Translating it yields CASSAPGDPYF.

The chain links TRBV11-3 to TRBJ2-5; no reliable D call. Germline CDR1 reads SGHNT; CDR2 reads YENEEA. Trimming pared 1 base from V and 3 bases from J, leaving 6 bases between. This CDR3 is 13 amino acids long. CDR3 residues: CASSLGQKETQYF. In nucleotides, the CDR3 is TGTGCCAGCAGCTTAGGGCAGAAAGAGACCCAGTACTTC.

The chain couples TRBV2 to TRBJ2-7, with 12 bases identical to TRBD2. V lost 7 bases and J lost 0; bases outside the gene matches: 16. CDR1 and CDR2 from the germline V gene are SNHLY and FYNNEI. This CDR3 has 19 amino acids. The CDR3 region has the DNA TGTGCCAGCACTCGGGGGTGGGGACTAGCGGGCCATAGCTCCTACGAGCAGTACTTC. As protein: CASTRGWGLAGHSSYEQYF.

This chain links TRBV5-5 with TRBJ2-7, with D possibly TRBD2 on 6 matching bases. The CDR3 is 14 residues long. V lost 4 bases, J lost 2 bases, and 13 bases lay in between. Germline loops: CDR1 SGHKS, CDR2 YYEKEE (reference sequence). The CDR3 loop is CASSPWGGAYEQYF. The CDR3 DNA reads as TGTGCCAGCAGCCCGTGGGGAGGCGCCTACGAGCAGTACTTC.